This is a list of T cell receptor beta chains from one sample in a study of shared clonotypes between healthy human individuals. Some clones are missing from TCRdb's copy, which holds only in-frame ones; the method was immunoSEQ multiplex PCR. The sample lists a few million clones, over 85% occurring once. Source material: naive CD4+ T cells from PBMCs. These receptors were collected from a man younger than 30 in good health. Some clones in this sample may be carry-over from other donors' samples. CDR3s include the opening cysteine and the closing phenylalanine or tryptophan. The order of the fields is D gene, V gene, J gene, clone size, CDR3 DNA, CDR3 protein. A D gene is named only where the DNA matches it firmly. Size tells how often a clone was seen (once, few, many) or the class of an expanded clone, and some rows leave it out.

>NA|TRBV2|TRBJ1-1|NA
TGTGCCAGCAACAGGGAGGGTGAAGCTTTCTTT
CASNREGEAFF
>TRBD2|TRBV5-1|TRBJ2-3|NA
TGCGCCAGCAGCTCGGGGGGTACGCAGTATTTT
CASSSGGTQYF
>NA|TRBV15|TRBJ2-1|once
TGTGCCACCAGCAGAGATGGGGCTAGCGATGAGCAGTTCTTC
CATSRDGASDEQFF
>NA|TRBV5-4|TRBJ1-2|NA
TGTGCCAGCAGCTTGGACCCCCGGGGCGGCGGCTATGGCTACACCTTC
CASSLDPRGGGYGYTF
>NA|TRBV28|TRBJ1-2|NA
TGTGCCAGCCAACAGGGTAACTATGGCTACACCTTC
CASQQGNYGYTF
>NA|TRBV27|TRBJ1-3|once
TGTGCCAGCAGTCTGCTCCCCGGGACACCCGGAAACACCATATATTTT
CASSLLPGTPGNTIYF
>TRBD1|TRBV28|TRBJ1-1|NA
TGTGCCAGCAGTTTTCCCCCAGGACAGGTGAACACTGAAGCTTTCTTT
CASSFPPGQVNTEAFF
>TRBD2|TRBV6-4|TRBJ2-5|NA
TGTGCCAGCAGTGAGTCTAGCGGGACCCAAGAGACCCAGTACTTC
CASSESSGTQETQYF
>NA|TRBV9|TRBJ2-7|NA
TGTGCCAGCAGCCCCTCTATCATGAAGGAGCAGTACTTC
CASSPSIMKEQYF
>TRBD1|TRBV9|TRBJ2-4|NA
TGTGCCAGCAGCGTAGTAGCCAACAGGGGCATTCAGTACTTC
CASSVVANRGIQYF
>TRBD2|TRBV5-5|TRBJ2-2|NA
TGTGCCAGCAGCTTTGGCCTAGCGGTCAACACCGGGGAGCTGTTTTTT
CASSFGLAVNTGELFF